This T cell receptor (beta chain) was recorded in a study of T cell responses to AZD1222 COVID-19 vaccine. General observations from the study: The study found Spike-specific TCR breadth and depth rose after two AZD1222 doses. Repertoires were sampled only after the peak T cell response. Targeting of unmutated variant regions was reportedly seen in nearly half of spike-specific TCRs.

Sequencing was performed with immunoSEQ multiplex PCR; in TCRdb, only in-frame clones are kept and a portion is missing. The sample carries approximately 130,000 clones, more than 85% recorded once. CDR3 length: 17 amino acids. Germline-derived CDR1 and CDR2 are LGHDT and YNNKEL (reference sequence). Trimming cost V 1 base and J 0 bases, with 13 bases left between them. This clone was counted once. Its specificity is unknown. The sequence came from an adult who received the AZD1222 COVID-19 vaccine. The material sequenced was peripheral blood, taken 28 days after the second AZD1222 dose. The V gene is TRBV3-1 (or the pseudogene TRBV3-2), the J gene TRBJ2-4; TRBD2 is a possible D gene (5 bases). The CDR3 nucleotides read TGTGCCAGCAGCCAAGGAGGGTTCGGGAAAGCCAAAAACATTCAGTACTTC. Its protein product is CASSQGGFGKAKNIQYF.